The rows below give T cell receptor beta chains drawn from one sample of a study of CD8 T cells in Susac syndrome. Each CDR3 protein is one row after TCRdb ran MiXCR on the immunoSEQ multiplex PCR reads. Of some 130,000 distinct CDR3 sequences listed, less than 95% are singletons. Source material: CD4+ T cells from PBMCs. The receptors shown here come from a human donor with multiple sclerosis. The CDR3 runs from the conserved cysteine through the conserved F or W. Fields, in order: J gene, clone size, V gene, D gene, CDR3 DNA, CDR3 protein. D genes are given only for firm matches. Only part of the rows carry a size: once, few, many, or a class if the clone is expanded.

J: TRBJ2-5
size: NA
V: TRBV3-1
D: TRBD1
DNA: TGTGCCAGCAGCCAAGATCCTACGACAGGGGAACGAGAGACCCAGTACTTC
CDR3: CASSQDPTTGERETQYF

J: TRBJ2-3
size: NA
V: TRBV18
D: NA
DNA: TGTGCCAGCTCACCAATGCTCACAGATACGCAGTATTTT
CDR3: CASSPMLTDTQYF

J: TRBJ2-7
size: NA
V: TRBV3-1
D: TRBD2
DNA: TGTGCCAGCAGCCAAGACACACTAGCGGAGCGAGAGCAGTACTTC
CDR3: CASSQDTLAEREQYF

J: TRBJ1-4
size: NA
V: TRBV7-9
D: TRBD1
DNA: TGTGCCAGCAGCTTAGAACAGGGGAATGAAAAACTGTTTTTT
CDR3: CASSLEQGNEKLFF

J: TRBJ1-1
size: NA
V: TRBV30
D: NA
DNA: TGTGCCTGGAGTGATGGGAACACTGAAGCTTTCTTT
CDR3: CAWSDGNTEAFF

J: TRBJ2-5
size: NA
V: TRBV5-1
D: TRBD2
DNA: TGCGCCAGCAGCCCGGGACTAGCTAGGGAGACCCAGTACTTC
CDR3: CASSPGLARETQYF

J: TRBJ1-4
size: NA
V: TRBV2
D: NA
DNA: TGTGCCAGCAGTGAAGTGGGGCCACCCGCAACTAATGAAAAACTGTTTTTT
CDR3: CASSEVGPPATNEKLFF

J: TRBJ1-5
size: once
V: TRBV4-1
D: TRBD1
DNA: TGCGCCAGCAGCCAAGATGGGCAGGGGGCCATTCAGCCCCAGCATTTT
CDR3: CASSQDGQGAIQPQHF

J: TRBJ2-5
size: NA
V: TRBV12-3/TRBV12-4
D: TRBD1
DNA: TGTGCCAGCAGTTTTGGCCCGGGACAGGGTCAAGAGACCCAGTACTTC
CDR3: CASSFGPGQGQETQYF

J: TRBJ1-3
size: NA
V: TRBV7-9
D: NA
DNA: TGTGCCAGCAGCTTCGGTGGAGGGGGCTCTGGAAACACCATATATTTT
CDR3: CASSFGGGGSGNTIYF

J: TRBJ2-7
size: NA
V: TRBV27
D: TRBD2
DNA: TGTGCCAGCAGTCCACTCCGGGAGGGCTACGAGCAGTACTTC
CDR3: CASSPLREGYEQYF

J: TRBJ2-7
size: NA
V: TRBV18
D: NA
DNA: TGTGCCAGCTCACTCCAACCCGCTCCGCTCGGGGGCTACGAGCAGTACTTC
CDR3: CASSLQPAPLGGYEQYF

J: TRBJ2-7
size: NA
V: TRBV5-1
D: TRBD2
DNA: TGCGCCAGCAGCTTGGCCTCGCTAGCGGGAGGGCCGGGAGAGCAGTACTTC
CDR3: CASSLASLAGGPGEQYF